This T cell receptor (beta chain) was profiled in a study of blood T cell repertoires in COVID-19. Study in general: Donors in the United States, Italy and Spain gave samples during acute or convalescent COVID-19.

Profiling relied on immunoSEQ multiplex PCR, and the TCRdb table lists in-frame clones only, not all of them. The sample holds 100,000 to 150,000 clones; 74% are singletons and the top ten take less than 6.5%. Trimming took 4 bases from V and 5 from J, leaving 10 bases between them. The CDR3 sequence is 14 residues long. CDR1 is SGHRS, CDR2 YFSETQ, per germline. This clone was found many times. The specimen sequenced was peripheral blood. The chain uses TRBV5-1 and TRBJ1-6, with unresolved D. This sequence was found in a man between 60 and 75 years old with acute or convalescent COVID-19. The CDR3 here is CASSRGSDNSPLHF. The CDR3 DNA is TGCGCCAGCAGCCGCGGTTCTGATAATTCACCCCTCCACTTT.